The entry that follows covers one T cell receptor beta chain sequence. As yet, its antigen is unknown. Germline CDR1 and CDR2: SGHTA and FQGNSA. Deletions cut 5 bases from V and 10 bases from J, with 15 bases between. This CDR3 contains 14 residues. This record belongs to a study of shared clonotypes between healthy human individuals. Study-wide results and limits: Memory subsets generally showed lower estimated richness than naive subsets. Non-shared clonotypes were found to have lower generation probabilities than the clonotypes that were shared by all four of the sorted-subset donors.

Sorted-subset replicate PCRs used roughly 210 ng of genomic DNA. This amount corresponded to approximately 30,000 T cell genomes. The protocol was immunoSEQ multiplex PCR, while the TCRdb copy is restricted to in-frame clones and leaves out a portion. Of approximately 340,000 clones detected, approximately 74% appear once; the ten largest clones hold 9% to 12%. The chain combines TRBV7-2 with TRBJ1-6; the D is unclear. Source material: memory CD4+ T cells sorted from blood. As to subset: CD45RA-negative fraction. The origin of this receptor is a man aged 25 to 40 in good health. CDR3 in amino acids: CASSPEPVNSPLHF. The CDR3 nucleotides are TGTGCCAGCAGCCCTGAACCCGTTAACTCACCCCTCCACTTT.